This T cell receptor beta chain was identified in a study of cytomegalovirus exposure and HLA in healthy donors. Notes on the study in general: Highly shared variants forming one cluster were likely a sequencing artifact. Later on, analysis showed that most CMV-associated TCR beta chains appeared to be HLA-restricted.

As concerns this clone: Its cognate antigen is unknown.

Germline loops: CDR1 GTSNPN, CDR2 SVGIG (reference sequence). The ends were cut back, 4 bases at V and 0 bases at J, with 15 bases in the middle. The CDR3 is 15 residues long. It was with 60 Vbeta and 13 Jbeta primers that the PCR ran. Produced via immunoSEQ multiplex PCR; TCRdb's table is partial and in-frame only. The sample shows over 200,000 clones, just under 85% of them seen only once. Sequenced input: PBMCs. The V call is TRBV30, the J call TRBJ2-5; D might be TRBD2 (7 bases). The TCR originated in a woman in her thirties or forties in good health and CMV-seronegative. The CDR3, as DNA: TGTGCCTGGAAGGGGGGGGCAGGGTACCAAGAGACCCAGTACTTC. Translating gives CAWKGGAGYQETQYF. Full variable domain (remainder filled in from reference TRBV30 and TRBJ2-5): SQTIHQWPATLVQPVGSPLSLECTVEGTSNPNLYWYRQAAGRGLQLLFYSVGIGQISSEVPQNLSASRPQDRQFILSSKKLLLSDSGFYLCAWKGGAGYQETQYFGPGTRLLVL.